These 5 T cell receptor beta chains were all obtained from the same sample, sequenced in a study of Ad26.COV2.S vaccination and SARS-CoV-2 variants. The data were produced by immunoSEQ multiplex PCR, yet TCRdb's version contains in-frame clones alone and is incomplete. The sample holds just under 250,000 clones, more than 75% seen once. The treatment: about 20 received Ad26.COV2.S at low or high dose, single or two shots; 5 received placebo; per-sample allocation not given. The study sampled participants on day 63 after the first vaccine or placebo injection. The input for sequencing was peripheral blood, taken in a trial of Ad26.COV2.S vaccine versus placebo. The origin of the receptors is a person between 18 and 65 years old who received the Ad26.COV2.S COVID-19 vaccine or a placebo.

The rearrangement links TRBV11-2 to TRBJ1-5; TRBD1 is a possible D gene (5 bases). The CDR3 is made up of 12 amino acids. V was clipped by 5 bases and J by 4 bases, with 6 bases between them. CDR1 is SGHAT and CDR2 is FQNNGV in the germline V gene. The DNA for the CDR3 is TGTGCCAGCAGCCGGGGGAATCAGCCCCAGCATTTT. This sequence encodes CASSRGNQPQHF.

The chain couples TRBV5-8 to TRBJ1-5; no firm D call. V lost 0 bases, J lost 4 bases, and 14 bases lay in between. Germline CDR1 reads SGHTS; CDR2 reads YDEGEE. The CDR3 covers 16 residues. CDR3 sequence: CASSLESSVRNQPQHF. CDR3 DNA: TGTGCCAGCAGCTTGGAGTCGTCAGTAAGAAATCAGCCCCAGCATTTT.

The J gene is TRBJ1-5, the V gene TRBV2, with a weak D call TRBD1 (5 bases). CDR1 SNHLY and CDR2 FYNNEI come from the germline V gene. The CDR3 contains 14 residues. The V end lost 4 bases, the J end lost 2 bases, and 9 bases lay between the germline ends. The CDR3, as DNA: TGTGCCAGCAGTGTAGAGACAGGCAATCAGCCCCAGCATTTT. This encodes CASSVETGNQPQHF.

This clone occurred a few times. The CDR3 reads CASRTPGTNEKLFF. CDR3 DNA sequence: TGTGCCAGTAGAACCCCCGGGACTAATGAAAAACTGTTTTTT. The chain joins TRBV19 to TRBJ1-4; unclear D gene. The CDR3 totals 14 residues. Trimming pared 6 bases from V and 2 bases from J, leaving 10 bases between. Germline CDR1 and CDR2: LNHDA and SQIVND (reference sequence).

The rearrangement links TRBV18 to TRBJ1-3, with D maybe TRBD1 (5 bases). Trimming removed 2 bases at V and 0 bases at J, with 8 bases between. The CDR3 covers 15 residues. In germline, CDR1 is KGHSH, CDR2 LQKENI. CDR3 sequence (DNA): TGTGCCAGCTCACCAGGTGGGGGCTCTGGAAACACCATATATTTT. Translating gives CASSPGGGSGNTIYF.